This is a list of T cell receptor beta chains from one sample in a study of blood T cell repertoires in COVID-19. Clones were sequenced by immunoSEQ multiplex PCR, and TCRdb holds only the in-frame ones, with some missing. Among around 91,000 clones listed, around 84% were seen once. Sequencing was done on a sample of peripheral blood. These TCRs come from an elderly man with acute or convalescent COVID-19. CDR3s include the opening cysteine and the closing phenylalanine or tryptophan. The D gene is left open where the match is weak. Clone size appears in some rows only: once, few, many, or a class for an expanded clone.

>TRBD2|.|TRBV27|18|TRBJ2-3
TGTGCCAGCAGTTACCAGTGGACTAGCGGGAGAGGTACAGATACGCAGTATTTT
CASSYQWTSGRGTDTQYF
>TRBD2|.|TRBV19|14|TRBJ2-7
TGTGCCACCAGTAGTCGAGCGGGAGGCAGCGAGCAGTACTTC
CATSSRAGGSEQYF
>TRBD1|.|TRBV19|16|TRBJ1-2
TGTGCCAGTAGTATAGGAGGACAGGATCTCCTGAGGGGCTACACCTTC
CASSIGGQDLLRGYTF
>.|.|TRBV28|14|TRBJ2-7
TGTGCCAGCAGTCAGACGGGACTCCTCTACGAGCAGTACTTC
CASSQTGLLYEQYF
>.|.|TRBV27|13|TRBJ1-1
TGTGCCAGCAGGAATACGGGGGGCGGAAAAGCTTTCTTT
CASRNTGGGKAFF
>.|.|TRBV5-6|16|TRBJ2-7
TGTGCCAGCAGCCCTTCCTACGGCCTTTACTACTACGAGCAGTACTTC
CASSPSYGLYYYEQYF
>TRBD1|.|TRBV5-1|15|TRBJ1-2
TGCGCCAGCAGCACAGGGGGCACTGGTGCCTATGGCTACACCTTC
CASSTGGTGAYGYTF
>.|many|TRBV27|13|TRBJ1-2
TGTGCCAGCAGTTCTTCAGGGAACTATGGCTACACCTTC
CASSSSGNYGYTF
>.|.|TRBV9|15|TRBJ1-2
TGTGCCAGCAGCGTAGATAGTTCACCCAACTATGGCTACACCTTC
CASSVDSSPNYGYTF
>.|.|TRBV10-1|13|TRBJ2-1
TGCGCCAGCACCAACACGGCCTGGGAGCCCCCTATCTTC
CASTNTAWEPPIF
>TRBD2|once|TRBV27|15|TRBJ2-7
TGTGCCAGCAGTAAGCTAGCGGGAGTGGGCTACGAGCAGTACTTC
CASSKLAGVGYEQYF
>.|.|TRBV9|15|TRBJ2-7
TGTGCCAGCAGCCCAGAGGAGGGTGGGCTATACGAGCAGTACTTC
CASSPEEGGLYEQYF
>TRBD2|.|TRBV5-1|16|TRBJ2-1
TGCGCCAGCAGCTTGTTTGGTAGCGGGACCTACAATGAGCAGTTCTTC
CASSLFGSGTYNEQFF
>TRBD1|.|TRBV4-1|16|TRBJ1-5
TGCGCCAGCAGCCAAGATAGGGGGCAGGGTCCTCAGCCCCAGCATTTT
CASSQDRGQGPQPQHF
>TRBD1|.|TRBV9|16|TRBJ1-2
TGTGCCAGCAGCGTAGGTTCAGGACAGGGCGTTTATGGCTACACCTTC
CASSVGSGQGVYGYTF
>TRBD2|.|TRBV5-1|15|TRBJ2-3
TGCGCCAGCAGCTTGGGCCTAGCGGGAGTCGATACGCAGTATTTT
CASSLGLAGVDTQYF
>TRBD1|once|TRBV27|15|TRBJ2-1
TGTGCCAGCAGTTTTCGGTCAGGGGGTCTGGATGAGCAGTTCTTC
CASSFRSGGLDEQFF
>TRBD2|.|TRBV14|15|TRBJ2-7
TGTGCCAGCAGCCCTACGGCGGGAGTGGTGTACGAGCAGTACTTC
CASSPTAGVVYEQYF
>TRBD1|.|TRBV5-5|16|TRBJ1-4
TGTGCCAGCAGCTCCGGAGCGGACAGGTTTAATGAAAAACTGTTTTTT
CASSSGADRFNEKLFF
>.|few|TRBV6-5|16|TRBJ1-2
TGTGCCAGCAGTTACGCCAGGACGACAGCTAACTATGGCTACACCTTC
CASSYARTTANYGYTF
>TRBD1|once|TRBV2|14|TRBJ1-3
TGTGCCAGCAGTGGGACAGGGAATGGAAACACCATATATTTT
CASSGTGNGNTIYF
>.|.|TRBV5-1|12|TRBJ2-7
TGCGCCAGCAGCTTGACTTCTTACGAGCAGTACTTC
CASSLTSYEQYF
>.|few|TRBV11-1|13|TRBJ2-2
TGTGCCAGCAGCTTAGATCTGACCGGGGAGCTGTTTTTT
CASSLDLTGELFF
>TRBD2|.|TRBV19|16|TRBJ2-3
TGTGCCAGTAGTAAAGGACTAGCGGGAGCCAGAGATACGCAGTATTTT
CASSKGLAGARDTQYF
>.|.|TRBV10-3|14|TRBJ1-5
TGTGCCATCAGTGGGATTCAGGGAGGCCAGCCCCAGCATTTT
CAISGIQGGQPQHF
>TRBD2|.|TRBV19|16|TRBJ2-4
TGTGCCAGTAGTATCTCGGGGGGTGGAAGGAAAAACATTCAGTACTTC
CASSISGGGRKNIQYF
>TRBD1|.|TRBV11-2|16|TRBJ1-2
TGTGCCAGCAGCTTACAGGGGGCCTCCCTTAACTATGGCTACACCTTC
CASSLQGASLNYGYTF
>.|.|TRBV7-2|13|TRBJ1-2
TGTGCCAGCAGTCCTGTTCAGGTGGGCGGCTACACCTTC
CASSPVQVGGYTF
>.|.|TRBV2|13|TRBJ2-7
TGTGCCAGCAGCCCCGCCGGGTCCTACGAGCAGTACTTC
CASSPAGSYEQYF
>.|.|TRBV6-2/TRBV6-3|14|TRBJ1-2
TGTGCCAGCAGTACGGACAGTTTTAGCTATGGCTACACCTTC
CASSTDSFSYGYTF
>.|.|TRBV19|12|TRBJ1-1
TGTGCCAGTAGTACCAGGGGAGCTGAAGCTTTCTTT
CASSTRGAEAFF
>TRBD1|.|TRBV5-6|15|TRBJ2-5
TGTGCCAGCAGCTTGAGTGGACAGGGGGAAGAGACCCAGTACTTC
CASSLSGQGEETQYF
>TRBD2|.|TRBV6-4|15|TRBJ2-2
TGTGCCAGCAAGCCGGGTAGCGGGAGCACCGGGGAGCTGTTTTTT
CASKPGSGSTGELFF
>TRBD2|.|TRBV11-2|16|TRBJ2-3
TGTGCCAGCAGCTTAGACGCCAGCGGGAACACAGATACGCAGTATTTT
CASSLDASGNTDTQYF
>.|.|TRBV7-9|14|TRBJ1-1
TGTGCCAGCAGCTTATCGGACAGAAACACTGAAGCTTTCTTT
CASSLSDRNTEAFF
>TRBD1|.|TRBV18|17|TRBJ2-1
TGTGCCAGCTCACCTAGGGACAGGGGAGGGTCCTACAATGAGCAGTTCTTC
CASSPRDRGGSYNEQFF
>.|.|TRBV19|12|TRBJ1-1
TGTGCCAGTAGTACCACGTCAGTTGGAGCTTTCTTT
CASSTTSVGAFF
>TRBD1|.|TRBV27|13|TRBJ2-1
TGTGCCAGCAGACCGACAGGGAACAATGAGCAGTTCTTC
CASRPTGNNEQFF
>.|.|TRBV5-1|15|TRBJ1-3
TGCGCCAGCAGCTTGGAGGCAGGGGTAGGAAACACCATATATTTT
CASSLEAGVGNTIYF
>.|.|TRBV4-2|16|TRBJ1-1
TGTGCCAGCAGCCAAGATCCTTGGAGGAATGGCGCTGAAGCTTTCTTT
CASSQDPWRNGAEAFF
>TRBD1|.|TRBV28|13|TRBJ2-7
TGTGCCAGCGGGACAGGGAACTCCTACGAGCAGTACTTC
CASGTGNSYEQYF
>TRBD2|.|TRBV6-2/TRBV6-3|17|TRBJ2-1
TGTGCCAGCAGTGTCCCTACTAGCGGGAGAGTTAACAATGAGCAGTTCTTC
CASSVPTSGRVNNEQFF
>TRBD2|few|TRBV28|14|TRBJ2-1
TGTGCCAGCAGGCCGGGACTAGCGGACAATGAGCAGTTCTTC
CASRPGLADNEQFF
>TRBD1|.|TRBV6-4|18|TRBJ1-3
TGTGCCAGCAGTCATCGCAGGGACAGGGTAGCTTCCGGAAACACCATATATTTT
CASSHRRDRVASGNTIYF
>TRBD2|.|TRBV12-5|18|TRBJ2-7
TGTGCTAGTGGTTTGGATGTGGCGGGAGGGCCCTTGGTGGACGAGCAGTACTTC
CASGLDVAGGPLVDEQYF
>TRBD2|.|TRBV19|17|TRBJ2-1
TGTGCCAGTAGGGCCGGGAGGACTAGCGGGTTCTACAATGAGCAGTTCTTC
CASRAGRTSGFYNEQFF
>.|once|TRBV29-1|12|TRBJ2-7
TGCAGCGTTGAGGGACAACACTACGAGCAGTACTTC
CSVEGQHYEQYF